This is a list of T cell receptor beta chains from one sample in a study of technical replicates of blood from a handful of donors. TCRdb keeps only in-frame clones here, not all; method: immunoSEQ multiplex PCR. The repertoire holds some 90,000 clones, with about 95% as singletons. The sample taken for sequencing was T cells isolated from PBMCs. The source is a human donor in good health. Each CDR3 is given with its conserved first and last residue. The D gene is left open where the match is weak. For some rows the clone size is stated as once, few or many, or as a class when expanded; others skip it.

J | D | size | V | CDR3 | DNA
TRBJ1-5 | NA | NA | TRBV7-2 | CASSLGQGNQPQHF | TGTGCCAGCAGCTTGGGCCAGGGCAATCAGCCCCAGCATTTT
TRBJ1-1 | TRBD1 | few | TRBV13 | CASSQEATGTAFF | TGTGCCAGCAGCCAGGAAGCGACAGGGACCGCTTTCTTT
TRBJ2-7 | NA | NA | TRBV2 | CASSEVETGSYEQYF | TGTGCCAGCAGTGAAGTTGAGACTGGCTCCTACGAGCAGTACTTC
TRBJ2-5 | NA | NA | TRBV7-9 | CASSIPRGVGETQYF | TGTGCCAGCAGCATACCCAGGGGCGTAGGGGAGACCCAGTACTTC
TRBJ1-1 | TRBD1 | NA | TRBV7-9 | CASSHWTGALNTEAFF | TGTGCCAGCAGCCACTGGACAGGAGCCTTGAACACTGAAGCTTTCTTT
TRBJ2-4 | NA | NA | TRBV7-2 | CASSLSSAINIQYF | TGTGCCAGCAGCTTATCCAGCGCCATAAACATTCAGTACTTC
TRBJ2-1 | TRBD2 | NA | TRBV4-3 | CASSQYSGRQSSSEQFF | TGCGCCAGCAGCCAATATAGCGGGAGGCAATCAAGTTCTGAGCAGTTCTTC
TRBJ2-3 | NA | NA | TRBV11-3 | CASSDPFPARSDTDTQYF | TGTGCCAGCAGCGACCCCTTCCCGGCGCGGAGTGACACAGATACGCAGTATTTT
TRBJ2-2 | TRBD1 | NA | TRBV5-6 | CASSRDRDGELFF | TGTGCCAGCAGCAGAGACAGGGACGGGGAGCTGTTTTTT
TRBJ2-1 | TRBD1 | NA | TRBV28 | CASSLQGERGEQFF | TGTGCCAGCAGTTTACAGGGGGAAAGAGGGGAGCAGTTCTTC
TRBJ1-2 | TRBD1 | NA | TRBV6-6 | CASSYGSGTGETF | TGTGCCAGCAGTTACGGTTCCGGGACAGGGGAGACCTTC
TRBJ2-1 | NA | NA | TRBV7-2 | CASSLYGENEQFF | TGTGCCAGCAGCTTGTACGGAGAGAATGAGCAGTTCTTC
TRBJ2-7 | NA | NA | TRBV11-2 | CASSLEGGQAYEQYF | TGTGCCAGCAGCTTAGAGGGGGGGCAAGCCTACGAGCAGTACTTC
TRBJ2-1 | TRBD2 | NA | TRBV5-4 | CASSLRGGYNEQFF | TGTGCCAGCAGCCTTCGCGGGGGGTACAATGAGCAGTTCTTC
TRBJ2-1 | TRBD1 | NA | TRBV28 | CASSFSGQGYNEQFF | TGTGCCAGCAGTTTCTCGGGACAGGGGTACAATGAGCAGTTCTTC
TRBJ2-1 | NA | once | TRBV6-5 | CASRLRDGSNEQFF | TGTGCCAGCCGCCTGCGTGACGGGAGTAATGAGCAGTTCTTC
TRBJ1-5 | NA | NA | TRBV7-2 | CASSPRGGQPQHF | TGTGCCAGCAGCCCCCGGGGAGGTCAGCCCCAGCATTTT
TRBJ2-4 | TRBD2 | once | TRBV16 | CASSQAGVLNIQYF | TGTGCCAGCAGCCAAGCGGGGGTTTTAAACATTCAGTACTTC
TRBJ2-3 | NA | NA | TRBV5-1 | CASSPSKRLSTDTQYF | TGCGCCAGCAGCCCTTCAAAGCGCCTTAGCACAGATACGCAGTATTTT
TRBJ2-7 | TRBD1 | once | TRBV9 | CASSSGGSTYEQYF | TGTGCCAGCAGTTCAGGGGGCTCAACCTACGAGCAGTACTTC
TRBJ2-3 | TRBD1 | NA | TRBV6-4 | CASKMTGGTDTQYF | TGTGCCAGCAAGATGACAGGGGGGACAGATACGCAGTATTTT
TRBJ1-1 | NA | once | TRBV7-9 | CASSLGPPEAFF | TGTGCCAGCAGCTTAGGTCCTCCTGAAGCTTTCTTT
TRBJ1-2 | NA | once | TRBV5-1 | CASSLAPGEALYGYTF | TGCGCCAGCAGCTTGGCCCCGGGAGAGGCACTCTATGGCTACACCTTC
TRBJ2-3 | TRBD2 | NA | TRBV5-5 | CASSAQGGTDTQYF | TGTGCCAGCAGCGCCCAGGGAGGGACAGATACGCAGTATTTT
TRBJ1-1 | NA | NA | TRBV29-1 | CSVSGQANTEAFF | TGCAGCGTCTCAGGACAAGCGAACACTGAAGCTTTCTTT
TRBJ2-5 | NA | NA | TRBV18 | CASSPPTGSQYF | TGTGCCAGCTCACCACCGACGGGATCCCAGTACTTC
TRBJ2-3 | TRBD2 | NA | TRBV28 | CASSSLLAGSTDTQYF | TGTGCCAGCAGTTCACTACTAGCGGGAAGCACAGATACGCAGTATTTT
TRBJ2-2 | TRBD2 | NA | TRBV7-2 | CASSTIAGINTGELFF | TGTGCCAGCAGCACTATAGCGGGAATAAACACCGGGGAGCTGTTTTTT
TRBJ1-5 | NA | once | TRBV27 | CASSLWGREINNQPQHF | TGTGCCAGCAGTTTATGGGGCAGGGAAATCAACAATCAGCCCCAGCATTTT
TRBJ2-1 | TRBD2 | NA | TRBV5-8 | CASSLRIAGGPYNEQFF | TGTGCCAGCTCACTAAGAATAGCGGGAGGGCCATACAATGAGCAGTTCTTC
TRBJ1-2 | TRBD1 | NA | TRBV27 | CASSLIRGQGYTF | TGTGCCAGCAGTTTAATAAGGGGGCAAGGCTACACCTTC
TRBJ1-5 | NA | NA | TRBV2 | CASSGGSYNQPQHF | TGTGCCAGCAGTGGCGGCAGCTACAATCAGCCCCAGCATTTT
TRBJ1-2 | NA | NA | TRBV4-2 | CASSQEETANYGYTF | TGTGCCAGCAGCCAAGAGGAGACTGCGAACTATGGCTACACCTTC
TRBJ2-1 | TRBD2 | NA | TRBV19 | CASKLGDYSYNEQFF | TGTGCCAGTAAGTTAGGGGACTACTCCTACAATGAGCAGTTCTTC
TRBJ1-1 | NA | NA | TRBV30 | CAWMLGRTEAFF | TGTGCCTGGATGCTGGGGAGGACTGAAGCTTTCTTT
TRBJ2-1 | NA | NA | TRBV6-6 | CASVTGALSYNEQFF | TGTGCCAGCGTCACGGGTGCTCTCTCCTACAATGAGCAGTTCTTC
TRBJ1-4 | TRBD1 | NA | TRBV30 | CAWNLGQGREKLFF | TGTGCCTGGAACCTAGGACAGGGGCGTGAAAAACTGTTTTTT
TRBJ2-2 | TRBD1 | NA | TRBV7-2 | CASSSRQGLSTGELFF | TGTGCCAGCAGTTCCCGACAGGGATTATCCACCGGGGAGCTGTTTTTT
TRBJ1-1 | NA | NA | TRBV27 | CASSLEAGGTEAFF | TGTGCCAGCAGTTTAGAGGCGGGGGGCACTGAAGCTTTCTTT
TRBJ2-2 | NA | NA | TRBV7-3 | CASSISGELFF | TGTGCCAGCAGCATATCCGGGGAGCTGTTTTTT